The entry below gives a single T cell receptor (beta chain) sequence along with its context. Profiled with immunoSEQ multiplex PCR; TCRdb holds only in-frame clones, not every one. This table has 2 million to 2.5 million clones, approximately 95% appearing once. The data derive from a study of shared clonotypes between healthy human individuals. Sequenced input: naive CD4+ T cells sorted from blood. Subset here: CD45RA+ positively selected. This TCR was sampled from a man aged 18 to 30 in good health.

CDR3 loop: CAISVTSGTDTQYF. For the CDR3, the DNA is TGTGCCATCAGTGTTACTAGCGGTACAGATACGCAGTATTTT. The chain joins TRBV10-3 to TRBJ2-3; TRBD2 aligns across 8 bases. V shed 4 bases and J 3 bases; nucleotides not matched to a gene: 3. This CDR3 spans 14 amino acids. Per the germline V gene, CDR1 is ENHRY and CDR2 is SYGVKD.